This TCR beta chain was profiled in a study of T cell changes during pregnancy in multiple sclerosis. Assay: immunoSEQ multiplex PCR; the TCRdb copy retains only in-frame clones and omits some. Among about 40,000 clones listed, 91% were seen once. J was trimmed by 2 bases and V by 4 bases; bases with no gene match: 5. Germline lookup yields CDR1 GTSNPN and CDR2 SVGIG (reference sequence). The CDR3 totals 15 residues. The sequence was obtained from a female donor with multiple sclerosis, enrolled in a pregnancy study. V and J are TRBV30 and TRBJ2-3; 11 bases match TRBD2. The sample was CD8+ T cells from peripheral blood mononuclear cells, taken before pregnancy. CDR3 protein: CAWKALAGDTDTQYF. DNA of the CDR3: TGTGCCTGGAAAGCACTAGCGGGAGACACAGATACGCAGTATTTT. The whole variable domain, remainder taken from reference TRBV30 and TRBJ2-3, is SQTIHQWPATLVQPVGSPLSLECTVEGTSNPNLYWYRQAAGRGLQLLFYSVGIGQISSEVPQNLSASRPQDRQFILSSKKLLLSDSGFYLCAWKALAGDTDTQYFGPGTRLTVL.